This TCR beta chain was recovered during a study of blood T cell repertoires in COVID-19. Across the study: Acute-phase and convalescent COVID-19 samples originated in the United States, Italy and Spain.

Only in-frame clones appear in the TCRdb table, and some are missing; sequencing was by immunoSEQ multiplex PCR. The data hold 470,000 or so clones, with nearly 90% observed a single time. V shed 6 bases and J 6 bases; nucleotides not matched to a gene: 6. Germline assignment: CDR1 SGHAT and CDR2 FQDESV (reference sequence). The CDR3 extends over 13 amino acids. The TCR was taken from a woman aged 18-29 years with acute COVID-19. Sequences were obtained from PBMCs or T cells enriched from blood (not recorded which). The V call is TRBV11-1, the J call TRBJ2-7, with 9 bases that match TRBD1. The CDR3, as DNA: TGTGCCAGCAGACGGGACAGGGTATCCGAGCAGTACTTC. This sequence encodes CASRRDRVSEQYF. Full variable domain (missing parts from reference TRBV11-1 and TRBJ2-7): EAEVAQSPRYKITEKSQAVAFWCDPISGHATLYWYRQILGQGPELLVQFQDESVVDDSQLPKDRFSAERLKGVDSTLKIQPAELGDSAMYLCASRRDRVSEQYFGPGTRLTVT.